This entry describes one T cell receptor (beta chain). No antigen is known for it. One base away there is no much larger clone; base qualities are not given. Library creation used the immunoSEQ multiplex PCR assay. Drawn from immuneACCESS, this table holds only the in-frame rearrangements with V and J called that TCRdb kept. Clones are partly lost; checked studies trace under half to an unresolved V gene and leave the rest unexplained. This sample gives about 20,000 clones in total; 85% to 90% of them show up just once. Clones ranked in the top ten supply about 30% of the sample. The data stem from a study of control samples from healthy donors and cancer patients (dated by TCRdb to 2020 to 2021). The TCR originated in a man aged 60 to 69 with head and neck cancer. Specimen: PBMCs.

The CDR3 reads CTSRNVSLCETYGYTF. In nucleotide form, the sequence is TGCACCAGCAGGAACGTTAGTTTGTGCGAGACCTATGGCTACACCTTC. Rearrangement joined TRBV1 to TRBJ1-2. TRBV1 is designated a pseudogene. From its cysteine to its phenylalanine, the CDR3 spans 16 amino acids. The retained sequence is limited to the CDR3, 48 bases, with the frame set at the first base.